These 30 T cell receptor beta chains came from one sample sequenced in a study of CD8+CD57+ T cells in acquired aplastic anemia. Profiling that covered TCR beta VDJ and CDR3 relied on genomic DNA as its template. In TCRdb, the reads were re-called with MiXCR into one record per CDR3 protein. The sample includes approximately 130,000 distinct CDR3 sequences, less than 45% of them seen just once. The sequenced sample was sorted CD4+, CD8+, or CD8+CD57+ T cells (not recorded which) from PBMCs. These receptors were obtained from a human donor in good health, serving as a control.

This clonotype was counted many times. V usage is TRBV27 and J usage is TRBJ1-2; 11 bases map to TRBD1. V dropped 3 bases and J dropped 4; count of bases not matched to a gene: 4. Germline loops: CDR1 MNHEY, CDR2 SMNVEV (reference sequence). This CDR3 comprises 15 residues. CDR3 nucleotides: TGTGCCAGCAGTTTGACCGGGACAGGGGGCTATGGCTACACCTTC. Protein sequence: CASSLTGTGGYGYTF.

As to this clonotype: This may come from a read error, since a much larger clone is one base off. V usage is TRBV5-4 and J usage is TRBJ1-1; tentatively, D is TRBD1 (5 bases). There are 17 residues in the CDR3. Germline CDR1 and CDR2: SGHNT and YYREEE (reference sequence). The CDR3 is CACSLGTAPLHNTEAFF. The CDR3, as DNA: TGTGCCTGCAGCTTGGGGACGGCCCCACTCCATAACACTGAAGCTTTCTTT.

This clonotype was found many times. The chain is built from TRBV29-1 and TRBJ1-5; 8 bases fit TRBD1. The germline CDR1 and CDR2 sequences are SQVTM and ANQGSEA. The CDR3 consists of 14 residues. V lost 4 bases to trimming and J lost 3 bases; unmatched junction nucleotides: 5. The CDR3 loop reads CSVGAGGVNQPQHF. Here the CDR3 DNA reads TGCAGCGTTGGCGCAGGGGGCGTCAATCAGCCCCAGCATTTT.

In this sample, this clonotype turned up once. V gene TRBV29-1 combines with J gene TRBJ1-1; D call uncertain. V gave up 4 bases and J gave up 0 bases, with 9 bases separating them. Germline V gene lookup returns CDR1 SQVTM and CDR2 ANQGSEA. CDR3 length equals 13 residues. The CDR3 is CSVGKGMNTEAFF. In DNA, the CDR3 is TGCAGCGTTGGGAAGGGAATGAACACTGAAGCTTTCTTT.

This clonotype was recorded many times. The V gene is TRBV3-1, the J gene TRBJ1-2; D may be TRBD1 (5 bases). There are 14 residues in the CDR3. Germline V gene lookup returns CDR1 LGHDT and CDR2 YNNKEL (reference sequence). V lost 2 bases and J lost 3, with 10 bases in between. CDR3 amino acids: CASSQQGTHYGYTF. The DNA of the CDR3 is TGTGCCAGCAGCCAACAGGGTACTCACTATGGCTACACCTTC.

There are many counts of this clonotype. The V call is TRBV4-2, the J call TRBJ2-5, with D perhaps matching TRBD2 (5 bases). Germline lookup yields CDR1 LGHNA and CDR2 YNFKEQ. V was trimmed by 0 bases and J by 6 bases, leaving 11 bases between them. This CDR3 is built from 14 residues. This CDR3 reads CASSQEITGKTQYF. The CDR3 coding sequence is TGTGCCAGCAGCCAAGAGATTACGGGGAAGACCCAGTACTTC.

This chain joins TRBV4-1 and TRBJ2-4; D perhaps matches TRBD1 (6 bases). Germline-derived CDR1 and CDR2 are MGHRA and YSYEKL. Trimming cost V 2 bases and J 7 bases, with 21 bases left between them. CDR3 length: 17 amino acids. CDR3 in amino acids: CASSQPPRGGGGNIQYF. The CDR3 DNA is TGCGCCAGCAGCCAACCCCCCAGGGGTGGAGGCGGGAACATTCAGTACTTC.

The chain uses TRBV19 and TRBJ2-7, with 8 bases lining up with TRBD1. V lost 10 bases to trimming and J lost 7 bases; unmatched junction nucleotides: 21. The CDR3 contains 16 residues. Germline V CDR1 and CDR2: LNHDA, SQIVND (reference sequence). The CDR3 sequence is CATSAVGAQGVWEQYF. In nucleotides, the CDR3 is TGTGCCACTTCGGCGGTAGGTGCACAGGGGGTTTGGGAGCAGTACTTC.

The table lists this clonotype with a count of one. The rearrangement joins TRBV5-4 to TRBJ1-2; D perhaps matches TRBD1 (6 bases). Germline assignment: CDR1 SGHNT and CDR2 YYREEE (reference sequence). V lost 4 bases and J 5 bases, leaving 15 bases between the germline ends. The CDR3 spans 14 residues. The CDR3 here is CASSRNRQEYGYTF. DNA of the CDR3: TGTGCCAGCAGCCGGAACCGACAGGAATATGGCTACACCTTC. Full variable domain (outside the CDR3, taken from reference TRBV5-4 and TRBJ1-2): ETGVTQSPTHLIKTRGQQVTLRCSSQSGHNTVSWYQQALGQGPQFIFQYYREEENGRGNFPPRFSGLQFPNYSSELNVNALELDDSALYLCASSRNRQEYGYTFGSGTRLTVV.

The chain combines TRBV27 with TRBJ2-1, with D maybe TRBD1 (6 bases). The CDR3 extends over 16 amino acids. The ends were cut back, 7 bases at V and 4 bases at J, with 20 bases in the middle. The germline V gene has CDR1 MNHEY and CDR2 SMNVEV (reference sequence). This CDR3 reads CASIPDDGTYYNEQFF. In DNA, the CDR3 is TGTGCCAGCATCCCAGACGACGGGACATATTACAATGAGCAGTTCTTC.

This clonotype was seen many times. The chain links TRBV24-1 to TRBJ2-5, with a weak D call TRBD2 (7 bases). Per the germline V gene, CDR1 is KGHDR and CDR2 is SFDVKD. V shed 4 bases and J shed 2 bases, with 28 bases lying between them. The CDR3 covers 20 residues. This CDR3 is CATSDPSGGGSSRRQETQYF. In nucleotides, the CDR3 is TGTGCCACCAGTGACCCTAGCGGAGGGGGGTCAAGTAGACGACAAGAGACCCAGTACTTC.

This clonotype was detected a few times. The gene calls are TRBV20-1 and TRBJ2-1; 12 nucleotides align to TRBD2. Germline V gene lookup returns CDR1 DFQATT and CDR2 SNEGSKA (reference sequence). The CDR3 contains 14 residues. V gave up 6 bases and J gave up 9 bases; unmatched junction bases: 9. CDR3 in amino acids: CSAPLPGLAGEQFF. In DNA form, the CDR3 reads TGCAGTGCCCCCCTCCCGGGACTAGCGGGTGAGCAGTTCTTC.

In this sample, this clonotype turned up many times. This chain uses TRBV7-6 with TRBJ2-3, with TRBD2 identical over 12 bases. The ends lost 1 base at V and 2 bases at J; junction bases unmatched: 4. Germline assignment: CDR1 SGHVS and CDR2 FNYEAQ. CDR3 size: 17 residues. This CDR3 reads CASSLVPSGGVTDTQYF. CDR3 DNA: TGTGCCAGCAGCTTAGTCCCTAGCGGGGGGGTCACAGATACGCAGTATTTT.

This clonotype was seen a few times. The rearrangement joins TRBV18 to TRBJ1-5, with D maybe TRBD1 (6 bases). The germline V gene has CDR1 KGHSH and CDR2 LQKENI. This CDR3 is built from 14 residues. Trimming took 4 bases from V and 6 from J, leaving 13 bases between them. CDR3 in amino acids: CASSQLQGIQPQHF. The CDR3 coding sequence is TGTGCCAGCTCACAACTACAGGGTATTCAGCCCCAGCATTTT.

This clonotype has a count of ten or more. CDR3 bases: TGCGCCAGCAGCCAAGATCTGGGGGCTAGCGGGAGGTCCCAAGAGACCCAGTACTTC. It codes for CASSQDLGASGRSQETQYF. The genes are TRBV4-1 and TRBJ2-5; TRBD2 matches 11 bases. V gave up 0 bases and J gave up 1 base; unmatched junction bases: 10. This CDR3 is 19 amino acids long. Germline lookup yields CDR1 MGHRA and CDR2 YSYEKL.

The table lists this clonotype with many counts. The chain is built from TRBV5-1 and TRBJ1-4; TRBD1 is a possible D gene (5 bases). The CDR3 contains 14 residues. Trimming removed 4 bases from V and 4 bases from J, with 11 bases in between. Per germline, CDR1 SGHRS and CDR2 YFSETQ. CDR3 sequence (DNA): TGCGCCAGCAGCCCAGGGACGAGTAATGAAAAACTGTTTTTT. It is translated as CASSPGTSNEKLFF.

The V gene is TRBV20-1, the J gene TRBJ1-1; TRBD1 aligns across 8 bases. The germline V gene has CDR1 DFQATT and CDR2 SNEGSKA (reference sequence). With 6 bases clipped from V and 5 bases from J, the junction kept 5 bases outside the gene matches. CDR3 length: 12 residues. Here the CDR3 reads CSAKRQGTEAFF. As DNA, the CDR3 is TGCAGTGCCAAACGACAGGGGACTGAAGCTTTCTTT.

The chain combines TRBV19 with TRBJ2-7; D perhaps matches TRBD2 (5 bases). The CDR3 length is 14 residues. Per the germline V gene, CDR1 is LNHDA and CDR2 is SQIVND (reference sequence). The V end was cut by 4 bases, the J end by 7 bases, with 17 bases between. The CDR3 bases are TGTGCCAGTAGTAGAGACGGGAACACCGGGGAGCAGTACTTC. Encoded protein: CASSRDGNTGEQYF.

This clonotype was detected ten times or more. The V gene is TRBV6-5, the J gene TRBJ1-6; tentative D call: TRBD1 (5 bases). This CDR3 is built from 14 residues. The germline gives CDR1 MNHEY, CDR2 SVGAGI. Trimming shortened V by 0 bases and J by 8 bases, and 8 bases separated the two germline ends. The CDR3: CASSYSGGYSPLHF. CDR3 bases: TGTGCCAGCAGTTACTCGGGGGGATATTCACCCCTCCACTTT.

The chain has TRBV27 and TRBJ2-2; the D is unclear. CDR1 is MNHEY, CDR2 SMNVEV, per germline (reference sequence). This CDR3 is built from 16 residues. V lost 0 bases, J lost 0 bases, and 8 bases lay in between. DNA for the CDR3: TGTGCCAGCAGTTTATCGTCCGGGCCGAACACCGGGGAGCTGTTTTTT. Translating gives CASSLSSGPNTGELFF.

J is TRBJ2-2 and V is TRBV13, with D perhaps given as TRBD1 or TRBD2 (6 bases each). This CDR3 is 14 amino acids long. Germline CDR1 PRHDT, CDR2 FYEKMQ (reference sequence). Trimming stripped 5 bases from V and 6 bases from J, with 13 bases between. The CDR3 DNA sequence: TGTGCCAGCAGCGTATGGGGGGCTCCCGGGGAGCTGTTTTTT. Amino acids: CASSVWGAPGELFF.

The V gene is TRBV20-1, the J gene TRBJ1-6; D is possibly TRBD1 (6 bases). Looked up from germline, CDR1 is DFQATT and CDR2 is SNEGSKA (reference sequence). CDR3 length equals 15 residues. Trimming shortened V by 5 bases and J by 0 bases, and 11 bases separated the two germline ends. CDR3 amino acids: CSASGADSYNSPLHF. For the CDR3, the DNA is TGCAGTGCTTCAGGGGCGGACTCCTATAATTCACCCCTCCACTTT.

The chain recombines TRBV19 with TRBJ2-7, with TRBD1 matching over 9 bases. V trimming: 1 base; J trimming: 5 bases; junction bases outside the gene matches: 6. CDR1 is LNHDA, CDR2 SQIVND, per germline (reference sequence). The CDR3 loop spans 15 amino acids. The CDR3 sequence: CASSIVGTGTHEQYF. CDR3 sequence (DNA): TGTGCCAGTAGTATAGTCGGGACAGGGACCCACGAGCAGTACTTC.

This clonotype was observed many times. The chain links TRBV20-1 to TRBJ2-5; D not certain. The germline gives CDR1 DFQATT, CDR2 SNEGSKA (reference sequence). This CDR3 is built from 12 residues. Trimming removed 3 bases from V and 1 base from J, with 6 bases in between. The CDR3 bases are TGCAGTGCTAGGCCCTTCCAAGAGACCCAGTACTTC. Its protein product is CSARPFQETQYF.

This sequence joins TRBV10-2 and TRBJ2-3, with TRBD2 identical over 8 bases. Germline CDR1 reads WSHSY; CDR2 reads SAAADI. V dropped 0 bases and J dropped 1; count of bases not matched to a gene: 9. The CDR3 length is 18 residues. The CDR3: CASSESARSGGGTDTQYF. The CDR3 nucleotides read TGCGCCAGCAGTGAGTCGGCGCGGTCCGGGGGGGGCACAGATACGCAGTATTTT.

This clonotype was recorded many times. V gene TRBV5-1 combines with J gene TRBJ1-2; D might be TRBD1 (5 bases). This CDR3 spans 16 amino acids. The germline CDR1 and CDR2 sequences are SGHRS and YFSETQ. Trimming removed 4 bases at V and 0 bases at J, with 16 bases between. In DNA form, the CDR3 reads TGCGCCAGCAGCCTAAGGTCAGGGCCAGCTAACTATGGCTACACCTTC. It encodes CASSLRSGPANYGYTF. Using reference TRBV5-1 and TRBJ1-2 for the parts outside the CDR3, the full variable domain is KAGVTQTPRYLIKTRGQQVTLSCSPISGHRSVSWYQQTPGQGLQFLFEYFSETQRNKGNFPGRFSGRQFSNSRSEMNVSTLELGDSALYLCASSLRSGPANYGYTFGSGTRLTVV.

This chain uses TRBV25-1 with TRBJ1-1; D perhaps matches TRBD1 (6 bases). This CDR3 region has 15 residues. Germline CDR1 MGHDK, CDR2 SYGVNS. V lost 5 bases to trimming and J lost 10 bases, with 23 bases between them. As DNA, the CDR3 is TGTGCCAGCAGTTCCTCACACGGGGGCCTGTTGGGAGCTTTCTTT. Amino acids: CASSSSHGGLLGAFF.

This clonotype has just a few counts. The chain joins TRBV7-4 to TRBJ1-4; 8 nucleotides match TRBD1. Germline assignment: CDR1 SGHVT and CDR2 SQSDAQ. Trimming cost V 6 bases and J 3 bases; bases outside gene matches: 3. The CDR3 consists of 14 residues. The CDR3 DNA reads as TGTGCCAGCAGGGGACAGGTTCCTAATGAAAAACTGTTTTTT. This gives the protein CASRGQVPNEKLFF.

Concerning this clonotype: The missing conserved phenylalanine or tryptophan at the end of this CDR3 makes a read error likely. The rearrangement joins TRBV9 to TRBJ1-1, with TRBD1 identical over 7 bases. From germline, CDR1 is SGDLS and CDR2 YYNGEE. The CDR3 consists of 13 residues. CDR3 coding DNA: TGTGCCAGCAGCGGGGGGACAGTCACTGGAGCTTTCCTT. Translated, it gives CASSGGTVTGAFL.

The V call is TRBV10-3, the J call TRBJ2-7; the match to TRBD1 covers 8 bases. The CDR3 spans 14 residues. From germline, CDR1 is ENHRY and CDR2 SYGVKD. The V segment lost 6 bases and the J segment 6 bases; nucleotides outside the gene matches: 10. CDR3 amino acids: CAISDGGQGREQYF. CDR3 in DNA: TGTGCCATCAGCGACGGAGGACAGGGACGCGAGCAGTACTTC.